The text below deals with one T cell receptor (beta chain). This record comes from a study of CD8 T cells in Susac syndrome. Random hexamers were used to reverse transcribe the RNA input (roughly 0.5 to 1 ug). From the immunoSEQ multiplex PCR reads, TCRdb called clonotypes with MiXCR, one entry per CDR3 protein. Among hundreds of thousands of distinct CDR3 sequences, about 95% were seen once, and the ten largest hold 0.085% to 0.1%. The receptor was derived from a human donor with multiple sclerosis. The sequencing input was CD4+ T cells from PBMCs.

The CDR3: CASSQDQNRDLYGYTF. In DNA form, the CDR3 reads TGCGCCAGCAGCCAAGACCAAAACCGGGACCTTTATGGCTACACCTTC. The chain joins TRBV4-1 to TRBJ1-2; TRBD1 might be the D (5 bases). Trimming took 0 bases from V and 5 from J, leaving 16 bases between them. CDR1 is MGHRA, CDR2 YSYEKL, per germline. This CDR3 contains 16 residues.